This is a list of T cell receptor beta chains from one sample in a study of blood T cell repertoires in COVID-19. TCRdb's copy holds only in-frame clones and misses some; the assay was immunoSEQ multiplex PCR. The repertoire holds about 170,000 clones, with approximately 86% as singletons. Sequences were obtained from peripheral blood. Receptors originate from a man in his sixties who had recovered from COVID-19. Each CDR3 is given with its conserved first and last residue. The D gene is left open where the match is weak. The listing skips clone size in some rows; elsewhere it reads once, few, many or a size class.

V: TRBV11-3
size: NA
J: TRBJ2-6
D: NA
DNA: TGTGCCAGCAGCTCTACCTTACAGGGCTCTGGGGCCAACGTCCTGACTTTC
CDR3: CASSSTLQGSGANVLTF

V: TRBV19
size: NA
J: TRBJ1-1
D: TRBD1
DNA: TGTGCCACCAAAAGACCGGGACAGGGGCCCCACACTGAAGCTTTCTTT
CDR3: CATKRPGQGPHTEAFF

V: TRBV19
size: once
J: TRBJ2-5
D: TRBD1
DNA: TGTGCCAGTAAAAGGGACAGACAAGAGACCCAGTACTTC
CDR3: CASKRDRQETQYF

V: TRBV6-4
size: NA
J: TRBJ2-3
D: TRBD2
DNA: TGTGCCAGCAGTGACTCGAGCGGGGGGGCCACAGATACGCAGTATTTT
CDR3: CASSDSSGGATDTQYF

V: TRBV7-2
size: once
J: TRBJ2-2
D: NA
DNA: TGTGCCAGCAGCCCCTTCGAGGGAAGAGTCACCGGGGAGCTGTTTTTT
CDR3: CASSPFEGRVTGELFF

V: TRBV6-6
size: few
J: TRBJ1-4
D: NA
DNA: TGTGCCAGCCTATACAGTGGCCCGAATGAAAAACTGTTTTTT
CDR3: CASLYSGPNEKLFF

V: TRBV5-5
size: NA
J: TRBJ1-6
D: NA
DNA: TGTGCCAGCAGCTTGGGGGCAGATAATTCACCCCTCCACTTT
CDR3: CASSLGADNSPLHF

V: TRBV9
size: NA
J: TRBJ1-4
D: NA
DNA: TGTGCCAGCAGCGTAGGAGTTGCCAGGGGTTCTGAAAAACTGTTTTTT
CDR3: CASSVGVARGSEKLFF

V: TRBV5-1
size: NA
J: TRBJ2-7
D: TRBD2
DNA: TGCGCCAGTGGACTAGCGGGGGGCGCCCTCTCCTACGAGCAGTACTTC
CDR3: CASGLAGGALSYEQYF

V: TRBV21-1
size: NA
J: TRBJ1-2
D: NA
DNA: TGTGCCAGCAGCCCCAGGGGGAACTATGGCTACACCTTC
CDR3: CASSPRGNYGYTF

V: TRBV29-1
size: NA
J: TRBJ1-1
D: NA
DNA: TGCAGCGTTGAAGGTATCACAGGGATGCACACTGAAGCTTTCTTT
CDR3: CSVEGITGMHTEAFF

V: TRBV5-1
size: NA
J: TRBJ2-7
D: TRBD2
DNA: TGCGCCAGCAGCCCGCTGGGGGTAGCGGGAAGCTCCTACGAGCAGTACTTC
CDR3: CASSPLGVAGSSYEQYF

V: TRBV5-5
size: once
J: TRBJ2-7
D: TRBD1
DNA: TGTGCCAGCAGCTTGGAGGGGGGACAGGTGTGGCTTGAGCAGTACTTC
CDR3: CASSLEGGQVWLEQYF

V: TRBV2
size: once
J: TRBJ2-2
D: NA
DNA: TGTGCCAGCAGTGAAGGAGCAATCCACCGGGAGCTGTTTTTT
CDR3: CASSEGAIHRELFF

V: TRBV5-4
size: NA
J: TRBJ2-5
D: NA
DNA: TGTGCCAGCAGCTTGGAGGGGGTGCCACAAGAGACCCAGTACTTC
CDR3: CASSLEGVPQETQYF

V: TRBV10-3
size: NA
J: TRBJ2-3
D: TRBD1
DNA: TGTGCCATCAGGACAGGGGCAGTCACAGATACGCAGTATTTT
CDR3: CAIRTGAVTDTQYF

V: TRBV6-4
size: NA
J: TRBJ2-3
D: TRBD2
DNA: TGTGCCAGCAGTGACTCTCGGGCGGGGGTAACTAGCACAGATACGCAGTATTTT
CDR3: CASSDSRAGVTSTDTQYF

V: TRBV5-6
size: NA
J: TRBJ1-2
D: NA
DNA: TGTGCCAGCAGCTTAGTGCGTGCCTTGGGGACAAAAATCACCTTC
CDR3: CASSLVRALGTKITF

V: TRBV3-1/TRBV3-2
size: once
J: TRBJ2-5
D: TRBD1
DNA: TGTGCCAGCAGCCAACCCTCCGGGACAGTTCTACAAGAGACCCAGTACTTC
CDR3: CASSQPSGTVLQETQYF

V: TRBV7-3
size: NA
J: TRBJ2-3
D: TRBD2
DNA: TGTGCCAGCAGCTTAAAGGGCTTGGGGGCAGCGGGGGTCACAGATACGCAGTATTTT
CDR3: CASSLKGLGAAGVTDTQYF

V: TRBV9
size: NA
J: TRBJ2-2
D: NA
DNA: TGTGCCAGCAGCGTAGGGGGTAGCCCCGGGGAGGCGAGCGGGGAGCTGTTTTTT
CDR3: CASSVGGSPGEASGELFF

V: TRBV5-1
size: NA
J: TRBJ1-1
D: NA
DNA: TGCGCCAGCAGCTTGACAGGGCTTAGCACTGAAGCTTTCTTT
CDR3: CASSLTGLSTEAFF

V: TRBV2
size: NA
J: TRBJ1-2
D: TRBD1
DNA: TGTGCCAGCAGACAGGGGTTAGGCTATGGCTACACCTTC
CDR3: CASRQGLGYGYTF

V: TRBV9
size: NA
J: TRBJ2-7
D: TRBD1
DNA: TGTGCCAGCGGTCCGGGACAGGGAAGTGGATACGAGCAGTACTTC
CDR3: CASGPGQGSGYEQYF

V: TRBV28
size: once
J: TRBJ2-5
D: TRBD2
DNA: TGTGCCAGCAGTTTAGTTTCCATTGGTTGGCAGGGAGGGTCAAAGACCCAGTACTTC
CDR3: CASSLVSIGWQGGSKTQYF

V: TRBV7-2
size: NA
J: TRBJ2-7
D: TRBD2
DNA: TGTGCCAGCAGCTCCAACGGGGGGGGTCTGGCAGCGTACTTC
CDR3: CASSSNGGGLAAYF

V: TRBV30
size: NA
J: TRBJ1-4
D: NA
DNA: TGTGCCTGGAGTGATGGAGGGCCAGGAGGCCTTGAAAAACTGTTTTTT
CDR3: CAWSDGGPGGLEKLFF

V: TRBV29-1
size: NA
J: TRBJ1-2
D: TRBD1
DNA: TGCAGCGCTCACGGGACAGGGGGCTATGGCTACACCTTC
CDR3: CSAHGTGGYGYTF

V: TRBV2
size: NA
J: TRBJ2-1
D: NA
DNA: TGTGCCACAGAACAGCGGAGCTCCTACAATGAGCAGTTCTTC
CDR3: CATEQRSSYNEQFF

V: TRBV11-2
size: NA
J: TRBJ2-7
D: NA
DNA: TGTGCCAGCAGCTTAGCGGTCCGCTACGAGCAGTACTTC
CDR3: CASSLAVRYEQYF

V: TRBV11-2
size: once
J: TRBJ2-1
D: TRBD2
DNA: TGTGCCAGCAGCTTATTTAGCGGGGGGGAAAGTGAGCAGTTCTTC
CDR3: CASSLFSGGESEQFF

V: TRBV19
size: NA
J: TRBJ1-2
D: NA
DNA: TGTGCCAGTAGTAAACATTGGGGCTACACCTTC
CDR3: CASSKHWGYTF

V: TRBV9
size: NA
J: TRBJ2-3
D: TRBD1
DNA: TGTGCCAGCAGCAAACAGGGGTTAAGCACAGATACGCAGTATTTT
CDR3: CASSKQGLSTDTQYF

V: TRBV7-9
size: NA
J: TRBJ1-2
D: NA
DNA: TGTGCCAGCAGCTATACAGGGTGGGAAGGCTACACCTTC
CDR3: CASSYTGWEGYTF

V: TRBV5-1
size: once
J: TRBJ1-2
D: NA
DNA: TGCGCCAGCAGCTTGGGGCAGATTTCTAACTATGGCTACACCTTC
CDR3: CASSLGQISNYGYTF

V: TRBV7-2
size: NA
J: TRBJ2-7
D: NA
DNA: TGTGCCAGCAGCCGCGACATGGAGCAGTACTTC
CDR3: CASSRDMEQYF

V: TRBV4-2
size: NA
J: TRBJ1-2
D: TRBD1
DNA: TGTGCCAGCAGCCAAGAAGAGGGACAGGTTGTCAACTATGGCTACACCTTC
CDR3: CASSQEEGQVVNYGYTF

V: TRBV12-3/TRBV12-4
size: NA
J: TRBJ2-5
D: NA
DNA: TGTGCCAGCAGTCCCCTAGCGCAAGAGACCCAGTACTTC
CDR3: CASSPLAQETQYF

V: TRBV9
size: few
J: TRBJ2-5
D: TRBD1
DNA: TGTGCCAGCAGCGTAATGGCAGGGGGCAATCAAGAGACCCAGTACTTC
CDR3: CASSVMAGGNQETQYF

V: TRBV19
size: NA
J: TRBJ2-1
D: TRBD2
DNA: TGTGCCAGTAGTATAGAAAACCCCAGCCCACTAGCGGGGGGGTCCTACAATGAGCAGTTCTTC
CDR3: CASSIENPSPLAGGSYNEQFF

V: TRBV5-1
size: once
J: TRBJ2-3
D: NA
DNA: TGCGCCAGCAGCTTGGAAACCCCGGGCACAGATACGCAGTATTTT
CDR3: CASSLETPGTDTQYF

V: TRBV5-5
size: NA
J: TRBJ1-3
D: NA
DNA: TGTGCCAGCAGCTATGACTGGAGCTCTGGAAACACCATATATTTT
CDR3: CASSYDWSSGNTIYF

V: TRBV27
size: NA
J: TRBJ2-2
D: TRBD1
DNA: TGTGCCAGCAGCCCTAAAGGGGGCTTTTTTAACACCGGGGAGCTGTTTTTT
CDR3: CASSPKGGFFNTGELFF

V: TRBV9
size: NA
J: TRBJ2-3
D: NA
DNA: TGTGCCAGCAGCCCGCCGTGGGCCAGCACAGATACGCAGTATTTT
CDR3: CASSPPWASTDTQYF

V: TRBV12-3/TRBV12-4
size: NA
J: TRBJ2-7
D: TRBD1
DNA: TGTGCCAGCAGCTTAGACAGGGCCAGAGAGCAGTACTTC
CDR3: CASSLDRAREQYF

V: TRBV7-9
size: NA
J: TRBJ1-1
D: NA
DNA: TGTGCCAGCAGCAGACAGACCACTGAAGCTTTCTTT
CDR3: CASSRQTTEAFF

V: TRBV5-1
size: NA
J: TRBJ1-1
D: NA
DNA: TGCGCCAGCAGCTTCGGTGCTGAAGCTTTCTTT
CDR3: CASSFGAEAFF

V: TRBV9
size: NA
J: TRBJ2-1
D: NA
DNA: TGTGCCAGCAGCTATCAACATAACAATGAGCAGTTCTTC
CDR3: CASSYQHNNEQFF

V: TRBV3-1/TRBV3-2
size: NA
J: TRBJ2-1
D: NA
DNA: TGTGCCAGCAGTCGAGAGGGCCATGAGCAGTTCTTC
CDR3: CASSREGHEQFF

V: TRBV3-1/TRBV3-2
size: NA
J: TRBJ2-5
D: NA
DNA: TGTGCCAGCAGCCAAGGGATTAGCGGAGAGGGGGAGACCCAGTACTTC
CDR3: CASSQGISGEGETQYF

V: TRBV27
size: NA
J: TRBJ2-5
D: TRBD1
DNA: TGTGCCAGCAGTTTCGGACAGGGGGCGCGGGAGACCCAGTACTTC
CDR3: CASSFGQGARETQYF

V: TRBV10-1
size: NA
J: TRBJ2-5
D: TRBD2
DNA: TGCGCCAGCAGTGAGGAAACCGAGACTAGCGGGGGGGCGACGGTGGAGACCCAGTACTTC
CDR3: CASSEETETSGGATVETQYF

V: TRBV9
size: NA
J: TRBJ1-3
D: TRBD1
DNA: TGTGCCAGCAGCCCAGGGGGAACTGGAAACACCATATATTTT
CDR3: CASSPGGTGNTIYF